This T cell receptor (beta chain) was found in a study of blood T cell repertoires in COVID-19. Trimming removed 4 bases at V and 2 bases at J, with 7 bases between. The CDR3 consists of 13 residues. This table comes from immunoSEQ multiplex PCR, and its TCRdb copy is limited to in-frame clones, with some not included. The sample shows 200,000 to 250,000 clones, approximately 80% of them seen only once. The rearrangement uses TRBV12-3 or TRBV12-4 and TRBJ2-3, with D unclear. The TCR was taken from a man aged 45-65 years with active or convalescent COVID-19. The specimen was peripheral blood. The DNA for the CDR3 is TGTGCCAGCAGTTACCAGGCCACAGATACGCAGTATTTT. Translated, it gives CASSYQATDTQYF.